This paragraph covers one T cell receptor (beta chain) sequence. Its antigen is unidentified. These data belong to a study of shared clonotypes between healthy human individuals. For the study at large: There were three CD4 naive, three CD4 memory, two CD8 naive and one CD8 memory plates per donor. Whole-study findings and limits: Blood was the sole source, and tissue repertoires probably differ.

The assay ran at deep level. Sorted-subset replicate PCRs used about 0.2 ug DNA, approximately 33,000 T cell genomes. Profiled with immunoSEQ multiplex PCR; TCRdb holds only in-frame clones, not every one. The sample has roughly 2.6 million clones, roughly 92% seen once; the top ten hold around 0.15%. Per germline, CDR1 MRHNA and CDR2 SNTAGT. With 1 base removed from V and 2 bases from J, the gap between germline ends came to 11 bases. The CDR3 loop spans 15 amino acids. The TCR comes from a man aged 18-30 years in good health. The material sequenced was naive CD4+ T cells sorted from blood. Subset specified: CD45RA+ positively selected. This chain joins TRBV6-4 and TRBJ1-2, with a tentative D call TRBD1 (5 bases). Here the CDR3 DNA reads TGTGCCAGCAGTGACTTGGGACGGGAAAACTATGGCTACACCTTC. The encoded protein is CASSDLGRENYGYTF.